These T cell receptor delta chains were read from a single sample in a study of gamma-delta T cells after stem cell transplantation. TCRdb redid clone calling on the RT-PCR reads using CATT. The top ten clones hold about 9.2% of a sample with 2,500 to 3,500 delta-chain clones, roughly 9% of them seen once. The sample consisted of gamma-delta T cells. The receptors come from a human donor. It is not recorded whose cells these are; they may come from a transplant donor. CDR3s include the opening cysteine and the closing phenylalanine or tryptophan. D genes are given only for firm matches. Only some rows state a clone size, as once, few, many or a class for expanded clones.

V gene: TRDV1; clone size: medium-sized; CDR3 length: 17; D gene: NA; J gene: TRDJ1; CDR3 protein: CALGDRPGLGGSYKLIF; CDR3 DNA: TGTGCTCTTGGGGATCGCCCCGGCTTAGGGGGGTCGTATAAACTCATCTTT
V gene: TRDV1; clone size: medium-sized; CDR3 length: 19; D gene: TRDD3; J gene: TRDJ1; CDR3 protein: CALGESILLGDPYTDKLIF; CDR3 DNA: TGTGCTCTTGGGGAAAGTATCCTACTGGGGGATCCGTACACCGATAAACTCATCTTT
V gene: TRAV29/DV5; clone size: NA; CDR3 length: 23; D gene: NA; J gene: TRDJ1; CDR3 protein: CAARAASALGGYEILLYTDKLIF; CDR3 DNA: TGTGCAGCAAGGGCTGCTTCTGCGTTAGGGGGGTACGAGATCCTTCTCTACACCGATAAACTCATCTTT
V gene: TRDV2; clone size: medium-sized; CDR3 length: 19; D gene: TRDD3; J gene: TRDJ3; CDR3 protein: CACDSTGGYSSWDTRQMFF; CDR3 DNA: TGTGCCTGTGACAGTACTGGGGGATACTCCTCCTGGGACACCCGACAGATGTTTTTC
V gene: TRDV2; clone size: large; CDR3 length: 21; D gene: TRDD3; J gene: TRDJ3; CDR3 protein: CACDTWGTGGYGSWDTRQMFF; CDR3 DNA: TGTGCCTGTGACACCTGGGGCACTGGGGGATACGGCTCCTGGGACACCCGACAGATGTTTTTC
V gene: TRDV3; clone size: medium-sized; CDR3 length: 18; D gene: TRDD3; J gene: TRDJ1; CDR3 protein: CAYPSRRWGIWYTDKLIF; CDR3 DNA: TGTGCCTACCCTTCCCGGCGTTGGGGGATATGGTACACCGATAAACTCATCTTT
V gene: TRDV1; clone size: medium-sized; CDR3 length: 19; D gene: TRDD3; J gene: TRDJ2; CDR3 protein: CALGELPPGILALTAQLFF; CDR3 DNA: TGTGCTCTTGGGGAACTCCCACCTGGGATACTCGCTTTGACAGCACAACTCTTCTTT
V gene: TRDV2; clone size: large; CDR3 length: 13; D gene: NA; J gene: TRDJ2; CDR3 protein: CACDTWGTAQLFF; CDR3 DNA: TGTGCCTGTGACACCTGGGGGACAGCACAACTCTTCTTT
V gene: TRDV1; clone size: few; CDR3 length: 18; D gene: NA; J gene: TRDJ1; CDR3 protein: CALGDGGTTPFYTDKLIF; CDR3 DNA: TGTGCTCTTGGGGATGGGGGGACCACCCCGTTTTACACCGATAAACTCATCTTT
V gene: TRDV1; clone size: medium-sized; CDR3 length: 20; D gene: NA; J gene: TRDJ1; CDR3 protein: CALGEGASYLTSPYTDKLIF; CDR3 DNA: TGTGCTCTTGGGGAAGGTGCATCCTACCTGACTTCTCCGTACACCGATAAACTCATCTTT
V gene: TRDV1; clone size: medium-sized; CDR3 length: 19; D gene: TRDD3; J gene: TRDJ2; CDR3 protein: CALGERRVLGIHLTAQLFF; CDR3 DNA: TGTGCTCTTGGGGAACGGAGGGTACTGGGGATTCATTTGACAGCACAACTCTTCTTT
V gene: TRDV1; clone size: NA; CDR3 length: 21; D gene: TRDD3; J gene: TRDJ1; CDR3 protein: CALGEVSTLGDVLRYTDKLIF; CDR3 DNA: TGTGCTCTTGGGGAAGTGTCCACACTGGGGGACGTACTTAGGTACACCGATAAACTCATCTTT
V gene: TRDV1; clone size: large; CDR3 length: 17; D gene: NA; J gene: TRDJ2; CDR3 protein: CALGELGRWLVTAQLFF; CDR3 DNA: TGTGCTCTTGGGGAATTAGGGCGCTGGTTGGTGACAGCACAACTCTTCTTT
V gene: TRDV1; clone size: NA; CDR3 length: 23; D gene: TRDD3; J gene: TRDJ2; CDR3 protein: CALGEGVITTRTGGSPMTAQLFF; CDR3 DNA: TGTGCTCTTGGGGAAGGAGTCATCACTACCCGTACTGGGGGATCCCCTATGACAGCACAACTCTTCTTT
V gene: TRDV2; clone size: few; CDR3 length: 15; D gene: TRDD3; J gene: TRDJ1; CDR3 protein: CACDRLGDNTDKLIF; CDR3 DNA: TGTGCCTGTGACCGACTGGGGGATAACACCGATAAACTCATCTTT
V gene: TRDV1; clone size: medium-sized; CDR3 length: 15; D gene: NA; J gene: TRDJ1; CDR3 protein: CALGDPFPYTDKLIF; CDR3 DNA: TGTGCTCTTGGGGACCCCTTCCCCTACACCGATAAACTCATCTTT
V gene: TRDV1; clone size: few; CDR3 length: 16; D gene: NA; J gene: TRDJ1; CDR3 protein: CALGELHRSPTDKLIF; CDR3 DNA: TGTGCTCTTGGGGAACTCCACCGCTCCCCCACCGATAAACTCATCTTT
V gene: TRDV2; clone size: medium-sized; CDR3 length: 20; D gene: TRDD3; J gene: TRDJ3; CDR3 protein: CACDTWGIHGSSWDTRQMFF; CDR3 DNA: TGTGCCTGTGACACCTGGGGGATACATGGTAGCTCCTGGGACACCCGACAGATGTTTTTC
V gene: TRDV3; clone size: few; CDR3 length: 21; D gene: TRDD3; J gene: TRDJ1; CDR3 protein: CARSAGAWGIRAGFNTDKLIF; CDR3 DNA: TGTGCCCGATCCGCCGGCGCCTGGGGGATACGCGCGGGGTTTAACACCGATAAACTCATCTTT
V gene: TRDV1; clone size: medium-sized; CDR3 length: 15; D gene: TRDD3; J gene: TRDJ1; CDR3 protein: CALGAMGDYTDKLIF; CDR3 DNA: TGTGCTCTTGGGGCCATGGGGGATTACACCGATAAACTCATCTTT
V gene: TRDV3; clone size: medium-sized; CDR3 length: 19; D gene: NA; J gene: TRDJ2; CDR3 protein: CAFSLPTPFTGGEGAQLFF; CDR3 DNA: TGTGCCTTTAGCCTTCCTACGCCGTTTACTGGGGGGGAAGGAGCACAACTCTTCTTT
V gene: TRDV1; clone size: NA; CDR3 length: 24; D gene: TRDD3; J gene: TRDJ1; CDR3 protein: CALGELVAYAGPLLGAPYTDKLIF; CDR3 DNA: TGTGCCCTTGGGGAACTAGTGGCCTACGCAGGTCCTTTACTGGGGGCTCCGTACACCGATAAACTCATCTTT
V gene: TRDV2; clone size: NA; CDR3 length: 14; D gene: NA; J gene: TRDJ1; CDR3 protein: CACDPLMDADKLIF; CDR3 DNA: TGTGCCTGTGACCCCCTTATGGACGCCGATAAACTCATCTTT
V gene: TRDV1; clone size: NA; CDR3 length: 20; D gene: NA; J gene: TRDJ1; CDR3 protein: CALGELPSFPGKECTDKLIF; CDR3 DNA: TGTGCTCTTGGGGAACTCCCCTCCTTCCCCGGTAAGGAGTGCACCGATAAACTCATCTTT
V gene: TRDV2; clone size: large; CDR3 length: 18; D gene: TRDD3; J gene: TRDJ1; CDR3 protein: CACDTDDWGIRETDKLIF; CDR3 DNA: TGTGCCTGTGACACCGACGACTGGGGGATACGCGAAACCGATAAACTCATCTTT
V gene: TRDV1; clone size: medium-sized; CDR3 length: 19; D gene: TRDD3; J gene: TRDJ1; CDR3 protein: CALGEGSSCLGACTDKLIF; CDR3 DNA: TGTGCTCTTGGGGAAGGGTCGTCCTGCCTGGGGGCCTGCACCGATAAACTCATCTTT
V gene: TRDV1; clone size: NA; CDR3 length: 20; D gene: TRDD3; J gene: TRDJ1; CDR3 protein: CALGERTRPDPGGLADKLIF; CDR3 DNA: TGTGCTCTTGGGGAACGGACCCGACCCGACCCTGGGGGTTTGGCCGATAAACTCATCTTT
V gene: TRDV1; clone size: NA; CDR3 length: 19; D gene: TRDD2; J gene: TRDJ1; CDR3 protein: CALGIPGAFLPIYTDKLIF; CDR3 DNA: TGTGCTCTTGGGATCCCTGGTGCCTTCCTTCCTATCTACACCGATAAACTCATCTTT
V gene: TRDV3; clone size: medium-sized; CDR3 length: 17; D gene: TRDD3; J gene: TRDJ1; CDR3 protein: CALPGSHLGIKVDKLIF; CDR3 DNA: TGTGCCCTTCCGGGGTCCCATTTGGGGATAAAGGTCGATAAACTCATCTTT
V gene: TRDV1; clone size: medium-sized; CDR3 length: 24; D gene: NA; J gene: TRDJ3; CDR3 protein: CALGKGPSPLLGTQSGWDTRQMFF; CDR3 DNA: TGTGCTCTTGGGAAAGGGCCTTCCCCCTTACTGGGGACTCAATCCGGCTGGGACACCCGACAGATGTTTTTC
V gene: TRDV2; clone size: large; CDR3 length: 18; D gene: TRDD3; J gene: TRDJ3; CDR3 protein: CACDTGGYGSWDTRQMFF; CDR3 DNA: TGTGCCTGTGACACCGGGGGATACGGCTCCTGGGACACCCGACAGATGTTTTTC
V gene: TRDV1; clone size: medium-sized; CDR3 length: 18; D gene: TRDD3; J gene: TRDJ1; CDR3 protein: CALESSTGGYRGTDKLIF; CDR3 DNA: TGTGCTCTGGAAAGTAGTACTGGGGGATATCGGGGCACCGATAAACTCATCTTT
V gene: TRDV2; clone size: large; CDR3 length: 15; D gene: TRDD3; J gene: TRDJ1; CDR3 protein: CACDTWGIGTDKLIF; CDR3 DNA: TGTGCCTGTGACACCTGGGGGATTGGCACCGATAAACTCATCTTT
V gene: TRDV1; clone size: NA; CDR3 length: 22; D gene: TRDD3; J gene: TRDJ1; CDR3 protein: CALGEPPGLRRGIRTYTDKLIF; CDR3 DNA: TGTGCTCTTGGGGAGCCCCCCGGATTACGCCGGGGGATACGCACTTACACCGATAAACTCATCTTT
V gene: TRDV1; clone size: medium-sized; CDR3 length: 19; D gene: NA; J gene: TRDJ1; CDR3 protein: CALGGSPVPSSRRADKLIF; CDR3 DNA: TGTGCTCTTGGGGGTAGTCCGGTTCCTTCTAGTCGTCGGGCCGATAAACTCATCTTT
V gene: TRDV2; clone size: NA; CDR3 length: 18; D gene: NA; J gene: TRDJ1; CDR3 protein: CACDTVAGGPPGTDKLIF; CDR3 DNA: TGTGCCTGTGACACCGTAGCCGGGGGACCCCCAGGGACCGATAAACTCATCTTT
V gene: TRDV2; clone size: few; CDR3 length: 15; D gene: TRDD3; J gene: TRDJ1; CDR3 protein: CACDVLGKAADKLIF; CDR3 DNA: TGTGCCTGTGACGTACTGGGGAAAGCAGCCGATAAACTCATCTTT
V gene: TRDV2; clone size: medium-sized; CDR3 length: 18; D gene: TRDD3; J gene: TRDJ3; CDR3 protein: CACDILGDPSWDTRQMFF; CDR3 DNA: TGTGCCTGTGACATACTGGGGGACCCCTCCTGGGACACCCGACAGATGTTTTTC
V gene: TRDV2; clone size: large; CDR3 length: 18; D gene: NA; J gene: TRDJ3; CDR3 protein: CACDTVQPSSWDTRQMFF; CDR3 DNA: TGTGCCTGTGACACGGTCCAACCGAGCTCCTGGGACACCCGACAGATGTTTTTC
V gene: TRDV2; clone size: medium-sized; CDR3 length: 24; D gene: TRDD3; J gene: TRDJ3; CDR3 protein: CACDTVLLFTGGYPSSWDTRQMFF; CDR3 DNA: TGTGCCTGTGACACGGTCCTTCTCTTTACTGGGGGATACCCGAGCTCCTGGGACACCCGACAGATGTTTTTC
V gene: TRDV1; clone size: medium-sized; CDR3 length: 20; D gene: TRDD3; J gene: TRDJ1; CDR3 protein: CALGTNRRPLYWGISDKLIF; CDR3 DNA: TGTGCTCTTGGGACTAACAGAAGGCCTTTGTACTGGGGGATATCCGATAAACTCATCTTT
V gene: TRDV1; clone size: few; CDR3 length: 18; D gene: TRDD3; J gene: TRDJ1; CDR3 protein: CALGDPPGGYQRGDKLIF; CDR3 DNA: TGTGCTCTTGGGGACCCCCCTGGGGGATACCAGCGGGGCGATAAACTCATCTTT
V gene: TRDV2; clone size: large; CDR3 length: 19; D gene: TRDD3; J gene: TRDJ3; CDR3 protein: CACDTWGTRVSWDTRQMFF; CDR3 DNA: TGTGCCTGTGACACCTGGGGGACCCGGGTCTCCTGGGACACCCGACAGATGTTTTTC
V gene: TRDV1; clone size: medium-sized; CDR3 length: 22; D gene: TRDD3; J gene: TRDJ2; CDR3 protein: CALGEPIPTGDTRGWLTAQLFF; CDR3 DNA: TGTGCTCTTGGGGAACCCATTCCTACGGGGGATACGAGGGGGTGGTTGACAGCACAACTCTTCTTT
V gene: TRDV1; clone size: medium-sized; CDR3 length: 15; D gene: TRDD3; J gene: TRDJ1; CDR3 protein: CALGELGVGDTQLIF; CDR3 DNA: TGTGCTCTTGGGGAACTCGGGGTGGGGGATACGCAACTCATCTTT
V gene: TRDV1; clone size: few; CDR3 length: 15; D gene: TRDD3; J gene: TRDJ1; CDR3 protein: CALGELPLLGDKLIF; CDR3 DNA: TGTGCTCTTGGGGAACTTCCCCTACTGGGGGATAAACTCATCTTT
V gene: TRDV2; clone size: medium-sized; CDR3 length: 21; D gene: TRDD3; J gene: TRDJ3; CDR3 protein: CACDTSNNWGPSSWDTRQMFF; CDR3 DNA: TGTGCCTGTGACACTTCCAACAACTGGGGGCCAAGCTCCTGGGACACCCGACAGATGTTTTTC
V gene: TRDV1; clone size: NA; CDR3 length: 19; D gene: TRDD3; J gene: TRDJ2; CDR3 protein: CALGDKGGRGILGTAQLFF; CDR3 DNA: TGTGCTCTTGGGGATAAGGGCGGTAGGGGGATACTTGGGACAGCACAGCTCTTCTTT
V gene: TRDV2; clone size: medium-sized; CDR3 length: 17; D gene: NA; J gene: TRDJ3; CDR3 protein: CACDTVLGSWDTRQMFF; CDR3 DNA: TGTGCCTGTGACACCGTACTGGGCTCCTGGGACACCCGACAGATGTTTTTC